A single sample gave rise to the 18 T cell receptor beta chains below, sequenced in a study of blood T cell repertoires in COVID-19 (TCRdb year 2020). Libraries were built with the immunoSEQ multiplex PCR assay. Imported from immuneACCESS, the table was reduced by TCRdb to in-frame sequences with V and J called. These copies leave out some clones; in studies compared against another copy, an unresolved V gene accounts for under half, and the cause of the remainder is not known. The sample table contains fewer than 200,000 clones; only one count was recorded for around 85% of them. The top ten hold roughly 1.1% of the sample. Sequenced input: peripheral blood. The receptors derive from a man in his sixties who had recovered from COVID-19.

V is TRBV6-5 and J is TRBJ1-2; D may be TRBD1 (5 bases). Per the germline V gene, CDR1 is MNHEY and CDR2 is SVGAGI. The V end lost 6 bases, the J end lost 4 bases, and 15 bases lay between the germline ends. The CDR3 loop spans 14 amino acids. In nucleotides, the CDR3 is TGTGCCAGCAGCCCAGACGGGGGGACCTATGGCTACACCTTC. Encoded protein: CASSPDGGTYGYTF.

As DNA, the CDR3 is TGTGCCAGCAGCTTTGGGACTGCGGGCACTGAAGCTTTCTTT. This translates into CASSFGTAGTEAFF. The rearrangement links TRBV5-6 to TRBJ1-1; maybe TRBD1 (5 bases). V lost 2 bases and J 4 bases, leaving 12 bases between the germline ends. The CDR3 covers 14 residues. The V gene's germline CDR1 is SGHDT and CDR2 YYEEEE.

This clone was picked up one time. This chain uses TRBV4-2 with TRBJ2-5, with 7 bases aligning to TRBD1. From germline, CDR1 is LGHNA and CDR2 YNFKEQ. The CDR3 sequence is 15 residues long. V shed 4 bases, J shed 2 bases, and the junction held 7 bases outside the gene matches. The CDR3 DNA sequence: TGTGCCAGCAGCCCGATGGTACAGGGGCAAGAGACCCAGTACTTC. Amino acid sequence: CASSPMVQGQETQYF.

The CDR3 DNA follows: TGTGCCAGCAGTCCTGGGCCAGCGGTTGGCTACACCTTC. Protein: CASSPGPAVGYTF. This rearrangement joins TRBV12-3 or TRBV12-4 to TRBJ1-2; D unresolved. CDR3 length equals 13 residues. The V gene lost 5 bases and the J gene lost 7 bases, with 14 bases spanning the gap.

This clone has a single count. The rearrangement links TRBV9 to TRBJ2-5, with 10 bases lining up with TRBD2. The CDR3 loop spans 15 amino acids. The ends lost 0 bases at V and 3 bases at J; junction bases unmatched: 2. Per germline, CDR1 SGDLS and CDR2 YYNGEE. The CDR3 protein is CASSVGGLAEETQYF. CDR3 sequence (DNA): TGTGCCAGCAGCGTAGGTGGACTAGCGGAAGAGACCCAGTACTTC.

The chain recombines TRBV2 with TRBJ2-2; D uncertain. Trimming took off 3 bases at V and 0 bases at J, with 8 bases between the two ends. The CDR3 is 15 residues long. Germline CDR1 reads SNHLY; CDR2 reads FYNNEI. The CDR3 DNA sequence: TGTGCCAGCAGTGAGGCCCTCACGAACACCGGGGAGCTGTTTTTT. It encodes CASSEALTNTGELFF.

This chain uses TRBV24-1 with TRBJ1-2; D possibly corresponds to TRBD1 (5 bases). Trimming shortened V by 5 bases and J by 5 bases, and 14 bases separated the two germline ends. This CDR3 contains 14 residues. Germline-derived CDR1 and CDR2 are KGHDR and SFDVKD. The CDR3 loop is CATSGLDRGYGYTF. CDR3 nucleotides: TGTGCCACCAGTGGCCTCGACAGAGGTTATGGCTACACCTTC.

CDR3 DNA: TGTGCCAGCAGTCGGGACAGGGTCAATGAGCAGTTCTTC. It is translated as CASSRDRVNEQFF. This chain joins TRBV6-2 or TRBV6-3 and TRBJ2-1; 9 nucleotides match TRBD1. V gave up 5 bases and J gave up 6 bases; unmatched junction bases: 2. CDR3 length: 13 amino acids. Germline values: CDR1 MNHEY, CDR2 SVGEGT.

This clone appeared a few times. The chain couples TRBV19 to TRBJ2-1; 7 positions match TRBD2. The junction had 10 bases not matched to a gene; V was cut back by 5 bases and J by 6 bases. This CDR3 contains 15 residues. The germline V gene encodes CDR1 LNHDA and CDR2 SQIVND (reference sequence). CDR3 nucleotide sequence: TGTGCCAGTAGTTACGGGACTACGGGTACCAATGAGCAGTTCTTC. Translation: CASSYGTTGTNEQFF.

This chain joins TRBV7-2 and TRBJ1-1; 8 nucleotides match TRBD1. The CDR3 is 19 residues long. J lost 5 bases, V lost 3 bases, and 20 bases had no gene match. Germline V gene lookup returns CDR1 SGHTA and CDR2 FQGNSA. As DNA, the CDR3 is TGTGCCAGCAGCTTTAGTGGGATCGGGACAGGTCTTTTTGGAACTGAAGCTTTCTTT. Its protein product is CASSFSGIGTGLFGTEAFF.

The genes are TRBV12-3 or TRBV12-4 and TRBJ2-1, with TRBD2 matching over 7 bases. CDR3 length: 12 residues. The V segment lost 3 bases and the J segment 9 bases; nucleotides outside the gene matches: 2. The CDR3 nucleotides are TGTGCCAGCAGTTTTGGGAGGGTTGAGCAGTTCTTC. Protein sequence: CASSFGRVEQFF.

CDR3 bases: TGTGCCAGCAGCCAAGAAGCAGGGCCCTACGAGCAGTACTTC. Translation gives CASSQEAGPYEQYF. The chain has TRBV3-1 (or the pseudogene TRBV3-2) and TRBJ2-7, with D perhaps matching TRBD1 (5 bases). The V end was cut by 0 bases, the J end by 2 bases, with 8 bases between. Germline CDR1 LGHDT, CDR2 YNNKEL (reference sequence). This CDR3 is 14 amino acids long.

V and J are TRBV19 and TRBJ1-1, with D hard to call. CDR3 size: 14 residues. Germline CDR1 reads LNHDA; CDR2 reads SQIVND (reference sequence). V lost 5 bases to trimming and J lost 4 bases, with 14 bases between them. The DNA of the CDR3 is TGTGCCAGTAGTTATGGAAGGGAGGGCACTGAAGCTTTCTTT. It yields the protein CASSYGREGTEAFF.

The chain carries TRBV13 and TRBJ1-2; D unclear. V dropped 5 bases and J dropped 3 bases, with 19 bases sitting between them. The CDR3 sequence is 16 residues long. Germline V gene data show CDR1 as PRHDT and CDR2 as FYEKMQ (reference sequence). The CDR3 protein is CASSQGSSPEDYGYTF. The CDR3 DNA reads as TGTGCCAGCAGCCAAGGTTCTTCCCCGGAGGACTATGGCTACACCTTC.

This chain uses TRBV19 with TRBJ2-1, with 7 bases identical to TRBD2. Trimming cost V 5 bases and J 9 bases; bases outside gene matches: 7. The CDR3 is 13 amino acids. Germline CDR1 LNHDA, CDR2 SQIVND (reference sequence). Here the CDR3 DNA reads TGTGCCAGTAGTTTGAGCGGGGTAACTGAGCAGTTCTTC. Translating gives CASSLSGVTEQFF.

This rearrangement joins TRBV19 to TRBJ2-1; D gene uncertain. V lost 6 bases and J lost 0, with 12 bases in between. CDR1 LNHDA and CDR2 SQIVND come from the germline V gene (reference sequence). There are 15 residues in the CDR3. The CDR3 reads CASSSAVGSYNEQFF. CDR3 coding DNA: TGTGCCAGTAGCTCTGCGGTAGGCTCCTACAATGAGCAGTTCTTC.

V usage is TRBV15 and J usage is TRBJ1-2; a possible D gene is TRBD1 (6 bases). Per germline, CDR1 LNHNV and CDR2 YYDKDF (reference sequence). The CDR3 is 14 amino acids. V was cut by 0 bases and J by 7 bases, with 12 bases left in between. The CDR3 nucleotides are TGTGCCACCAGCAGAGAGAAGGGGGGGTTTGGCTACACCTTC. This codes for CATSREKGGFGYTF. Full variable domain (remainder filled in from reference TRBV15 and TRBJ1-2): DAMVIQNPRYQVTQFGKPVTLSCSQTLNHNVMYWYQQKSSQAPKLLFHYYDKDFNNEADTPDNFQSRRPNTSFCFLDIRSPGLGDTAMYLCATSREKGGFGYTFGSGTRLTVV.

With respect to this clone: At one end, the junction sequence differs from germline, possibly due to a read error. The CDR3 bases are TGCAGTGCTAGAGATAACCGGGGGATTGACTTC. It translates to CSARDNRGIDF. This chain uses TRBV20-1 with TRBJ2-5; a possible D gene is TRBD2 (6 bases). Germline V CDR1 and CDR2: DFQATT, SNEGSKA (reference sequence). The CDR3 sequence is 11 residues long.